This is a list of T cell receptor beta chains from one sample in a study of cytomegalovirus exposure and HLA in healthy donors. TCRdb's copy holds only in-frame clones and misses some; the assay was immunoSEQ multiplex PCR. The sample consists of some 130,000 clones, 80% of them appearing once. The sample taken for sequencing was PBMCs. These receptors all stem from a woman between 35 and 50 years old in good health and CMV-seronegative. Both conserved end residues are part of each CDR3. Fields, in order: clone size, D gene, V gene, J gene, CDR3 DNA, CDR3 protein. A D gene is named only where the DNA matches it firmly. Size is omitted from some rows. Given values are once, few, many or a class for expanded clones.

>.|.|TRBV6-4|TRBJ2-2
TGTGCCAGCAGTGACTCCTCGGGGGTCCCCGGGGAGCTGTTTTTT
CASSDSSGVPGELFF
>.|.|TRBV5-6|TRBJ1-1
TGTGCCAGCAGCTTTGAGCAGGGCCTACGGAATGAAGCTTTCTTT
CASSFEQGLRNEAFF
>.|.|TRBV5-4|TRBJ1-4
TGTGCCAGCAGCGATGCGGTGGGAACTAATGAAAAACTGTTTTTT
CASSDAVGTNEKLFF
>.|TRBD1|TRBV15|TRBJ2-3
TGTGCCACCAGCAGAGATCCAGGGGGATCAGATACGCAGTATTTT
CATSRDPGGSDTQYF
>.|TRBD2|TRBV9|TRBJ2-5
TGTGCCAGCAGCCCCACGACTAGCGGGGGGTTTGGGGAGACCCAGTACTTC
CASSPTTSGGFGETQYF
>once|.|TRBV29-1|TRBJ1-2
TGCAGCGCTAAACAGGGTGGTGGCTACACCTTC
CSAKQGGGYTF
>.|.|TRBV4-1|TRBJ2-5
TGCGCCAGCAGCCAAGATCTTCCCGTCCAAGAGACCCAGTACTTC
CASSQDLPVQETQYF
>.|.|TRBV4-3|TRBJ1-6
TGCGCCAGCAGCCAAGACCTCCTCCAGGGCATACCCCTCCACTTT
CASSQDLLQGIPLHF
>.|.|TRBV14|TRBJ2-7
TGTGCCAGCAGCCAAGATAGTAGTTTGCGGAGCTCCTACGAGCAGTACTTC
CASSQDSSLRSSYEQYF
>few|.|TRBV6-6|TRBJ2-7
TGTGCCAGCAGTTACTCGTGGGGGGGCGGGGAAGAGCAGTACTTC
CASSYSWGGGEEQYF
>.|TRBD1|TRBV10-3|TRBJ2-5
TGTGCCATCAGGGACAGGGAAGAGACCCAGTACTTC
CAIRDREETQYF
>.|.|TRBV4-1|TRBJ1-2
TGCGCCAGCAGCCAAGCGGCAGGGGCCGAAGGGGATGGCTACACCTTC
CASSQAAGAEGDGYTF
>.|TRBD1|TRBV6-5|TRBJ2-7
TGTGCCAGCAGTCCCGGGACAGGCTCCTACGAGCAGTACTTC
CASSPGTGSYEQYF
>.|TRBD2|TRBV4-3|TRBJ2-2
TGCGCCAGCAGCCAAGAGACTAGCGGGAGCGAGTACACCGGGGAGCTGTTTTTT
CASSQETSGSEYTGELFF
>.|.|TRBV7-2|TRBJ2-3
TGTGCCAGCAGCTTAAGCGCACGGGGGGCGGGCACAGATACGCAGTATTTT
CASSLSARGAGTDTQYF
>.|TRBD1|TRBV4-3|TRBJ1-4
TGCGCCAGCAGCCAAAACAGGGGCACTAATGAAAAACTGTTTTTT
CASSQNRGTNEKLFF
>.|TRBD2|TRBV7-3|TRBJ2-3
TGTGCCAGCAGCTTCGGGGGGGGAGATACGCAGTATTTT
CASSFGGGDTQYF
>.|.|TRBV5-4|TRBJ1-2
TGTGCCAGCAAATCCGAGACAACAAACTATGGCTACACCTTC
CASKSETTNYGYTF
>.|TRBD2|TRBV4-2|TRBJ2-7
TGTGCCAGCAGCCAAGATCTAGCGGGGGGTTACGAGCAGTACTTC
CASSQDLAGGYEQYF
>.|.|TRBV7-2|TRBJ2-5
TGTGCCAGCAGCTTAGATCCGCGGGAGACCCAGTACTTC
CASSLDPRETQYF
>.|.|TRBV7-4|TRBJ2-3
TGTGCCAGCAGCTTAAATAGCGGTAGCACAGATACGCAGTATTTT
CASSLNSGSTDTQYF
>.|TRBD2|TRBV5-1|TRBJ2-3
TGCGCCAGCAGCTTGGAGGCTAGCGGGCGGACAGATACGCAGTATTTT
CASSLEASGRTDTQYF
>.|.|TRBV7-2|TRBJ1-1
TGTGCCAGCAGCAAGACCCGGGGGGGCACTGAAGCTTTCTTT
CASSKTRGGTEAFF
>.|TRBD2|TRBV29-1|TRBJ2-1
TGCAGCGTCCCCGGAACTAGCGGGAGTGACTACAATGAGCAGTTCTTC
CSVPGTSGSDYNEQFF
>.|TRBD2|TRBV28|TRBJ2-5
TGTGCCAGCAGCCGCTGGGGGGGGGACTCGGAGACCCAGTACTTC
CASSRWGGDSETQYF
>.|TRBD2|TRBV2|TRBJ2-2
TGTGCCAGCAGTGTGGAGGGACTAGCGAACACCGGGGAGCTGTTTTTT
CASSVEGLANTGELFF
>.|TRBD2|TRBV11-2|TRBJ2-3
TGTGCCAGCAGCACGGGACTAGCGGCGCAGTATTTT
CASSTGLAAQYF
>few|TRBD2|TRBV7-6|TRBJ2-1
TGTGCCAGCAGCTCCGGACTAGCCACGAGTGGTGAGCAGTTCTTC
CASSSGLATSGEQFF
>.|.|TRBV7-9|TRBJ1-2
TGTGCCAGCAGCTTAGGGACATCCAACTATGGCTACACCTTC
CASSLGTSNYGYTF
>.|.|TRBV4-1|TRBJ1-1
TGCGCCAGCAGCCAAGATAAGGCAACAGGGAAGGACACTGAAGCTTTCTTT
CASSQDKATGKDTEAFF
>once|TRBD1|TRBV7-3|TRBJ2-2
TGTGCCAGCAGCTTATACAGGGGGCAGGACACCGGGGAGCTGTTTTTT
CASSLYRGQDTGELFF
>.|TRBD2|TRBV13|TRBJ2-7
TGTGCCAGCAGCTCCGGGACTAGCGGGGCCTACGAGCAGTACTTC
CASSSGTSGAYEQYF
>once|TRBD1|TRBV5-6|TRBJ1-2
TGTGCCAGCAGCTCATATCGGGACAGGGTAGGCTACACCTTC
CASSSYRDRVGYTF
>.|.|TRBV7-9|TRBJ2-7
TGTGCCAGCAGCCCTCCCGAGACATCCTACGAGCAGTACTTC
CASSPPETSYEQYF
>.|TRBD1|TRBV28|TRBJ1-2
TGTGCCAGCAGGTACAGGGGGTTGGGCTACACCTTC
CASRYRGLGYTF
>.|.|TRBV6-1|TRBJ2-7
TGTGCCAGCACGGTTAATTGGGGGGAACACTACGAGCAGTACTTC
CASTVNWGEHYEQYF
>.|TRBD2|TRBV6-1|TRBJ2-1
TGTGCCACCCGGAAAAGCGGGAGTAGCAATGAGCAGTTCTTC
CATRKSGSSNEQFF
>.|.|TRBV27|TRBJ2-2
TGTGCCAGCAGTTTATTGGGGGGCACCGGGGAGCTGTTTTTT
CASSLLGGTGELFF
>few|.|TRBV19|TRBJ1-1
TGTGCCAGTAGTATGCGGGGGCTGAACACTGAAGCTTTCTTT
CASSMRGLNTEAFF
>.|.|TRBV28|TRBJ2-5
TGTGCCACTGACAGCCACTACGGAGAGACCCAGTACTTC
CATDSHYGETQYF
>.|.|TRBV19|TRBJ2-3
TGTGCCAGTAGTACCTCGGGATATAGCACAGATACGCAGTATTTT
CASSTSGYSTDTQYF
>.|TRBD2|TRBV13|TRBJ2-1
TGTGCCAGCAGCTTAGACGTTGGGTTAGCGGGGTCCTCCTACAATGAGCAGTTCTTC
CASSLDVGLAGSSYNEQFF